This T cell receptor beta chain was sequenced in a study of regulatory T cells in long-lasting Graves disease. Study-wide background: Persistence in Graves' disease required over 5 years of antithyroid drugs plus positive TSH receptor antibodies. Findings of the study overall: Thyroid tissue went unexamined; only peripheral blood was analyzed.

V was cut by 5 bases and J by 5 bases, with 15 bases left in between. Germline assignment: CDR1 LNHDA and CDR2 SQIVND (reference sequence). This CDR3 comprises 14 residues. Regarding this clonotype: The antigen is undetermined.

The sample's time point: persistent/refractory GD, antithyroid drugs over 5 years with positive TRAb. The TCR library used RNA extracted from PBMCs. Sequencing libraries for TCR beta were prepared with iRepertoire HTBI primers and Arm-PCR of CDR3 regions. TCRdb re-called the multiplex PCR reads through MiXCR, storing one row per CDR3 protein. The repertoire has some 340,000 distinct CDR3 sequences, 20% to 25% of them found once; the top ten carry around a quarter. This chain links TRBV19 with TRBJ1-1, with no clear D. Sequencing used peripheral blood mononuclear cells (PBMCs), obtained when the disease was refractory, from a patient treated with antithyroid drugs. The source of this sequence is a woman between 40 and 55 years old with Graves disease. CDR3 residues: CASSSRRRWTEAFF. Written as DNA, the CDR3 is TGTGCCAGTAGTTCCCGGCGGCGGTGGACTGAAGCTTTCTTT.